This TCR beta chain was captured in a study of cytomegalovirus exposure and HLA in healthy donors. Everyone who donated was a healthy bone marrow donor. The junction had 5 bases not matched to a gene; V was cut back by 4 bases and J by 2 bases. The CDR3 spans 15 residues. Germline CDR1 is SGHRS and CDR2 is YFSETQ. PCR involved 60 Vbeta and 13 Jbeta primers. TCRdb's copy holds only in-frame clones and misses some; the assay was immunoSEQ multiplex PCR. The data show about 190,000 clones, approximately 82% seen once. Sequenced: PBMCs. This receptor was obtained from a woman aged 18-35 years in good health and CMV-seropositive. The rearrangement joins TRBV5-1 to TRBJ2-5; 10 bases are shared with TRBD2. The CDR3 bases are TGCGCCAGCAGCACCGGACTAGCGGTTCAAGAGACCCAGTACTTC. Translation: CASSTGLAVQETQYF.